A selection of T cell receptor beta chains follows, all from one sample in a study of T cells and Merkel cell carcinoma outcomes. Sequencing used immunoSEQ multiplex PCR; TCRdb keeps in-frame clones, though not all of them. Here the sample spans 75 to 100 clones, roughly 87% being singletons. Sequencing input: tumor tissue from Merkel cell carcinoma. All receptors come from a human donor with Merkel cell carcinoma. CDR3s include the opening cysteine and the closing phenylalanine or tryptophan. A D gene is named only where the DNA matches it firmly. Only part of the rows carry a size: once, few, many, or a class if the clone is expanded.

>TRBV13|NA|NA|TRBJ1-1
TGTGCCAGCAGCTTAAAGGCCATAGTAATGAACACTGAAGCTTTCTTT
CASSLKAIVMNTEAFF
>TRBV6-5|NA|NA|TRBJ1-2
TGTGCCAGCAGTTACTCTCAGGGGAACTATGGCTACACCTTC
CASSYSQGNYGYTF
>TRBV5-4|NA|once|TRBJ2-5
TGTGCCAGCAGCTACCTAGAGACCCAGTACTTC
CASSYLETQYF
>TRBV6-7|NA|NA|TRBJ2-6
TGTGCCAGCAGTTGGGTAGGGCGTCGGGCCAACGTCCTGACTTTC
CASSWVGRRANVLTF
>TRBV4-1|NA|NA|TRBJ2-2
TGCGCCAGCAGCCAACCTGCGTGGCGGAACACCGGGGAGCTGTTTTTT
CASSQPAWRNTGELFF
>TRBV7-9|TRBD1|NA|TRBJ2-1
TGTGCCAGCAGCTGGGGACAGGGGGGTAATGAGCAGTTCTTC
CASSWGQGGNEQFF
>TRBV5-4|TRBD1|NA|TRBJ1-1
TGTGCCAGCAGCCGGGACAGGAACACTGAAGCTTTCTTT
CASSRDRNTEAFF
>TRBV13|NA|NA|TRBJ2-5
TGTGCCAGCAGCTACCAAGAGACCCAGTACTTC
CASSYQETQYF
>TRBV7-8|TRBD2|NA|TRBJ2-7
TGTGCCAGCAGCACCGGGACTAGCGGGAAGAGCTCCTACGAGCAGTACTTC
CASSTGTSGKSSYEQYF
>TRBV4-1|NA|NA|TRBJ1-2
TGCGCCAGCAGCCAAGATGGACAGCCCTATGGCTACACCTTC
CASSQDGQPYGYTF
>TRBV5-6|NA|once|TRBJ1-2
TGTGCCAGCAGCTTAGACCAGGGCCTTGGCTACACCTTC
CASSLDQGLGYTF
>TRBV5-4|TRBD2|NA|TRBJ2-1
TGTGCCAGCAGCCCGGGGACTAGCAGGTACAATGAGCAGTTCTTC
CASSPGTSRYNEQFF
>TRBV9|NA|NA|TRBJ2-7
TGTGCCAGCAGCGTAGGGTACAAGGGGAGGGAGCAGTACTTC
CASSVGYKGREQYF
>TRBV6-5|NA|NA|TRBJ1-6
TGTGCCAGCAGGGACTCAACTGGGAATTCACCCCTCTACTTT
CASRDSTGNSPLYF
>TRBV2|TRBD1|NA|TRBJ1-1
TGTGCCAGCAGACGACAGGGTCTCACTGAAGCTTTCTTT
CASRRQGLTEAFF
>TRBV29-1|TRBD1|NA|TRBJ2-7
TGCAGCGTTGGCCAGGGGGCCTACGAGCAGTACTTC
CSVGQGAYEQYF
>TRBV29-1|NA|NA|TRBJ1-3
TGCAGCTTTACCAGCACTGGAAACACCATATATTTT
CSFTSTGNTIYF
>TRBV7-9|NA|NA|TRBJ2-2
TGTGCCAGCAGCTTCCGGACTAAGAACACCGGGGAGCTGTTTTTT
CASSFRTKNTGELFF
>TRBV5-1|NA|NA|TRBJ2-7
TGCGCCAGCAGCCCGACCGGGTACGAGCAGTACTTC
CASSPTGYEQYF
>TRBV23-1|NA|NA|TRBJ2-6
TGCGCCAGCAGTCAAACCCCCACTCCCCGCTCTGGGGCCAACGTCCTGACTTTC
CASSQTPTPRSGANVLTF
>TRBV5-1|TRBD1|NA|TRBJ2-5
TGCGCCAGCAGGACAGGGGAGACCCAGTACTTC
CASRTGETQYF
>TRBV15|NA|NA|TRBJ2-7
TGTGCCACCAGCAGCCCGGGACAAAGAGAGTACGAGCAGTACTTC
CATSSPGQREYEQYF
>TRBV4-1|TRBD2|NA|TRBJ2-1
TGCGCCAGCAGCCAGTTAGCGGGGGGCACCAATGAGCAGTTCTTC
CASSQLAGGTNEQFF
>TRBV7-9|NA|NA|TRBJ2-7
TGTGCCAGCAGCTTAGGCGGAGGGGGGAAGCAGTACTTC
CASSLGGGGKQYF
>TRBV5-1|TRBD1|NA|TRBJ1-1
TGCGCCAGCAGGGTACAGGGGAGCACTGAAGCTTTCTTT
CASRVQGSTEAFF
>TRBV19|NA|NA|TRBJ1-1
TGTGCCAGTAGTCAATCCGGGTTCACTGAAGCTTTCTTT
CASSQSGFTEAFF